This passage covers 9 T cell receptor beta chains from one sample sequenced in a study of tumor and adjacent non-tumor tissue in lung cancer. RNA was extracted from bulk tissue without any cell sorting. More than 3 cm separated this lung sample from the edge of the tumor. The library came from three nested PCR rounds adapted from ARM-PCR protocols. TCRdb re-called the multiplex PCR reads through MiXCR, storing one row per CDR3 protein. The sample lists 90,000 to 100,000 distinct CDR3 sequences; 80% were seen once. The specimen sequenced was distant non-tumor lung tissue. The receptors here all came from a man aged 55 to 70 with small cell lung cancer.

The V gene is TRBV29-1, the J gene TRBJ1-4; TRBD1 is a possible D gene (6 bases). The V gene lost 7 bases and the J gene lost 8 bases, with 17 bases spanning the gap. The germline gives CDR1 SQVTM, CDR2 ANQGSEA. This CDR3 has 13 residues. The CDR3 DNA sequence: TGCAGCGCCTGGACAGAGTCTGTCGAAAAACTGTTTTTT. Its protein is CSAWTESVEKLFF. The full variable domain, with the rest looked up from reference TRBV29-1 and TRBJ1-4, is SAVISQKPSRDICQRGTSLTIQCQVDSQVTMMFWYRQQPGQSLTLIATANQGSEATYESGFVIDKFPISRPNLTFSTLTVSNMSPEDSSIYLCSAWTESVEKLFFGSGTQLSVL.

The V and J genes are TRBV7-9 and TRBJ2-5; TRBD1 is a possible D gene (6 bases). V gave up 9 bases and J gave up 5 bases, with 19 bases separating them. The CDR3 length is 14 residues. Germline lookup yields CDR1 SEHNR and CDR2 FQNEAQ (reference sequence). CDR3 protein: CASSEQGFWETQYF. The CDR3 nucleotides are TGTGCCAGTAGCGAACAGGGTTTTTGGGAGACCCAGTACTTC.

The chain employs TRBV6-6 and TRBJ1-3, with D perhaps matching TRBD1 (5 bases). CDR1 MNHNY and CDR2 SVGAGI come from the germline V gene (reference sequence). V lost 10 bases to trimming and J lost 4 bases, with 20 bases between them. The CDR3 is 15 residues long. The CDR3, as DNA: TGTGCCAACGGTTATCTCCAGGGTGTCGGAAACACCATATATTTT. Its translation is CANGYLQGVGNTIYF.

To note about this clonotype: It is likely a read error, because the conserved phenylalanine at the end of the CDR3 is missing. DNA of the CDR3: TGTGCGAGCAGTTACTACGGGGGCACTGAAGCTTTCTTG. Its protein is CASSYYGGTEAFL. V and J are TRBV6-5 and TRBJ1-1; a possible D gene is TRBD1 (5 bases). This CDR3 is 13 amino acids long. The germline V gene has CDR1 MNHEY and CDR2 SVGAGI.

This clonotype was recorded only once. Here the CDR3 omits its conserved ending phenylalanine or tryptophan, so a read error is the likely source. The rearrangement joins TRBV28 to TRBJ1-3, with TRBD1 as a possible D gene (6 bases). The germline CDR1 and CDR2 sequences are MDHEN and SYDVKM. There are 15 residues in the CDR3. V lost 6 bases, J lost 0 bases, and 12 bases lay in between. The CDR3 DNA follows: TGTGCCAGCAGGATGGGACATCCCTCTGGAAACACCATATATTCT. It yields the protein CASRMGHPSGNTIYS.

This chain connects TRBV25-1 to TRBJ1-2; D is unresolved. V gave up 1 base and J gave up 3 bases, with 12 bases separating them. This CDR3 comprises 15 residues. Germline V gives CDR1 MGHDK, CDR2 SYGVNS. The CDR3 sequence: CASSEWSETHYGYTF. The CDR3 DNA follows: TGTGCCAGCAGTGAATGGAGCGAGACACACTATGGCTACACCTTC.

Concerning this clonotype itself: A read error may produce the germline difference seen at one junction end. The gene calls are TRBV5-6 and TRBJ2-1; 11 bases are a match to TRBD2. Per the germline V gene, CDR1 is SGHDT and CDR2 is YYEEEE. The CDR3 runs 22 residues. The CDR3 bases are TGTGCCAGCATCTTGGCCTCTGGGACTAGCGGAACCCTTTTGTCCCGGGAGAATGAGCAGTTCTTC. Translating it yields CASILASGTSGTLLSRENEQFF.

This clonotype came up once. This sequence may be a read error, since a much larger clone differs from it by one base. The rearrangement uses TRBV5-1 and TRBJ2-7, with D perhaps matching TRBD1 or TRBD2 (5 bases each). Deletions cut 1 base from V and 3 bases from J, with 11 bases between. CDR1 SGHRS and CDR2 YFSETQ come from the germline V gene. This CDR3 contains 14 residues. The CDR3 nucleotides read TGCGCCAGCAGCTTGATACTAGGGGACTACGAGCAGTACTTC. It translates to CASSLILGDYEQYF.

Worth noting for this clonotype: The germline gene is not matched at one end of the junction; a read error may be the cause. V is TRBV20-1 and J is TRBJ2-7; TRBD1 aligns across 8 bases. The germline CDR1 and CDR2 sequences are DFQATT and SNEGSKA (reference sequence). The CDR3 runs to 16 residues. This chain's CDR3 is CSARDRDRLITDEQCF. The CDR3 nucleotides read TGTAGTGCTAGAGATCGGGACAGGCTTATCACCGACGAGCAGTGCTTC.